Shown below are 10 T cell receptor beta chains from a single sample sequenced in a study of control samples from healthy donors and cancer patients (dated by TCRdb to 2020 to 2022). Libraries were built with the immunoSEQ multiplex PCR assay. Entries here come from immuneACCESS through TCRdb and include only in-frame sequences with V and J called. Some clones fail to appear in such tables; in the studies checked, an unresolved V gene covers under half of the shortfall, and the cause of the remainder is unknown. The sample contains more than 75,000 clones, 75% to 85% of them found a single time. The ten largest clones capture approximately 10% of the sample. Sample: blood. The receptors were gathered from a woman aged 25 to 39 in good health.

The rearrangement joins TRBV11-2 to TRBJ2-7, with a weak D call TRBD1 (6 bases). Germline V CDR1 and CDR2: SGHAT, FQNNGV. V lost 2 bases to trimming and J lost 7 bases, with 18 bases between them. This CDR3 contains 15 residues. CDR3 in DNA: TGTGCCAGCAGCTTATCCCAGGGGTCAGCAGGGGAGCAGTACTTC. The encoded protein is CASSLSQGSAGEQYF.

With respect to this clone: Its ends do not fully match the called genes, so a read error is possible. V usage is TRBV7-7 and J usage is TRBJ2-5; 11 bases map to TRBD2. The CDR3 is made up of 14 amino acids. Germline-derived CDR1 and CDR2 are SSHAT and FNYEAQ (reference sequence). CDR3 region: CASSPGLAGETQYF. The CDR3 DNA reads as TGTGCTAGCAGCCCCGGACTAGCGGGAGAGACCCAGTACTTC.

The chain uses TRBV11-2 and TRBJ1-3; TRBD1 agrees at 7 bases. The CDR3 runs to 17 residues. With 5 bases clipped from V and 4 bases from J, the junction kept 14 bases outside the gene matches. In germline, CDR1 is SGHAT, CDR2 FQNNGV. The CDR3 reads CASSQAGGPLSGNTIYF. The CDR3 DNA reads as TGTGCCAGCAGCCAAGCAGGGGGGCCCCTCTCCGGAAACACCATATATTTT.

The table lists this clone with a few counts. The chain combines TRBV6-5 with TRBJ2-2, with a possible D match to TRBD2 (7 bases). Per the germline V gene, CDR1 is MNHEY and CDR2 is SVGAGI. With 7 bases removed from V and 3 bases from J, the gap between germline ends came to 15 bases. This CDR3 is built from 15 residues. For the CDR3, the DNA is TGTGCCAGCAACTACAGGGACTACCACACCGGGGAGCTGTTTTTT. Residues: CASNYRDYHTGELFF.

V is TRBV11-2 and J is TRBJ2-5; D ambiguous. Looked up from germline, CDR1 is SGHAT and CDR2 is FQNNGV. This CDR3 has 13 amino acids. V gave up 3 bases and J gave up 3 bases, with 8 bases separating them. CDR3 nucleotide sequence: TGTGCCAGCAGCTTGGGCTCGGAAGAGACCCAGTACTTC. Residues: CASSLGSEETQYF.

V and J are TRBV10-2 and TRBJ1-5, with a weak D call TRBD1 (5 bases). The V end lost 4 bases, the J end lost 5 bases, and 12 bases lay between the germline ends. Germline V gives CDR1 WSHSY, CDR2 SAAADI. The CDR3 loop spans 14 amino acids. CDR3 region: CASSGQRLDQPQHF. CDR3 nucleotides: TGCGCCAGCAGTGGACAGAGGTTGGATCAGCCCCAGCATTTT.

This chain links TRBV10-2 with TRBJ2-3; no clear D. Germline-derived CDR1 and CDR2 are WSHSY and SAAADI. Trimming cost V 2 bases and J 2 bases, with 11 bases left between them. This CDR3 is built from 15 residues. The DNA for the CDR3 is TGCGCCAGCAGTGAGCGGATTCCTGACACAGATACGCAGTATTTT. It specifies CASSERIPDTDTQYF.

This clone was counted a few times. The chain links TRBV2 to TRBJ2-2; TRBD2 matches 13 bases. CDR3 length: 16 amino acids. Trimming took 5 bases from V and 6 from J; bases not matched to a gene: 6. CDR1 and CDR2 (germline): SNHLY, FYNNEI. CDR3 bases: TGTGCCAGCAGTACTAGCGGGGGGGCCTCGTCCGGGGAGCTGTTTTTT. Translating gives CASSTSGGASSGELFF.

The J gene is TRBJ1-4, the V gene TRBV6-8; 8 bases fit TRBD1. In germline, CDR1 is MNHGY, CDR2 SAAAGT. The CDR3 length is 16 residues. V lost 5 bases, J lost 8 bases, and 13 bases stayed unmatched. CDR3 sequence reads: CASSDNRGVMKEKLFF. CDR3 nucleotides: TGTGCCAGCAGTGACAACAGGGGGGTGATGAAGGAAAAACTGTTTTTT.

This chain links TRBV9 with TRBJ1-2; the D gene is possibly TRBD1 (6 bases). V was clipped by 0 bases and J by 8 bases, with 17 bases between them. Germline-derived CDR1 and CDR2 are SGDLS and YYNGEE. The CDR3 covers 15 residues. Here the CDR3 reads CASSVGDTYTKGYTF. The CDR3 DNA follows: TGTGCCAGCAGCGTAGGGGACACTTACACTAAGGGCTACACCTTC. The full variable domain, in which reference TRBV9 and TRBJ1-2 provide the parts outside the CDR3, is DSGVTQTPKHLITATGQRVTLRCSPRSGDLSVYWYQQSLDQGLQFLIQYYNGEERAKGNILERFSAQQFPDLHSELNLSSLELGDSALYFCASSVGDTYTKGYTFGSGTRLTVV.